Below are 28 T cell receptor beta chains sequenced from a single sample in a study of blood T cells in healthy people across ages. For the second PCR, which ran for about 7 to 11 cycles, a sample-barcoded 5' primer and a J-beta primer mix were used. Each CDR3 protein gets one entry after TCRdb re-called the 5' RACE reads with MiXCR. The sample has over 1,200,000 distinct CDR3 sequences, 55% to 75% seen once. Sample: blood. The receptor source for this set is a man aged 18 to 30 in good health.

This clonotype has a handful of counts. V gene TRBV6-5 combines with J gene TRBJ2-3, with 7 bases aligning to TRBD1. The V segment lost 6 bases and the J segment 6 bases; nucleotides outside the gene matches: 3. CDR1 is MNHEY, CDR2 SVGAGI, per germline. There are 12 residues in the CDR3. CDR3 in amino acids: CASRDRLDTQYF. CDR3 bases: TGTGCCAGCAGGGACAGGCTTGATACGCAGTATTTT.

The chain combines TRBV20-1 with TRBJ2-7; 7 bases are shared with TRBD2. The DNA end is a closer match to TRBJ2-5, so the J assignment may be wrong. The germline CDR1 and CDR2 sequences are DFQATT and SNEGSKA (reference sequence). The CDR3 consists of 12 residues. The CDR3 protein is CSALLAGETQYF. The CDR3 DNA sequence: TGCAGTGCTCTTTTAGCGGGCGAGACCCAGTACTTC.

The chain combines TRBV20-1 with TRBJ2-3; the match to TRBD1 covers 7 bases. J was trimmed by 2 bases and V by 3 bases; bases with no gene match: 5. Germline CDR1 is DFQATT and CDR2 is SNEGSKA (reference sequence). This CDR3 region has 14 residues. CDR3 amino acids: CSASRGLDTDTQYF. The CDR3 DNA sequence: TGCAGTGCTAGCAGGGGGTTGGACACAGATACGCAGTATTTT.

V usage is TRBV7-9 and J usage is TRBJ1-4; the D gene is possibly TRBD1 (5 bases). Germline lookup yields CDR1 SEHNR and CDR2 FQNEAQ (reference sequence). V lost 3 bases and J lost 8, with 16 bases in between. The CDR3 is 15 residues long. In DNA form, the CDR3 reads TGTGCCAGCAGCTTCGACCCTGGGACGGGAGAAAAACTGTTTTTT. Translating gives CASSFDPGTGEKLFF.

The table lists this clonotype with a few counts. This chain links TRBV5-1 with TRBJ1-1; 8 positions agree with TRBD1. This CDR3 spans 15 amino acids. CDR1 SGHRS and CDR2 YFSETQ come from the germline V gene. V trimming: 2 bases; J trimming: 7 bases; junction bases outside the gene matches: 10. CDR3 loop: CASSFGTGQDDEAFF. The CDR3 DNA is TGCGCCAGCAGCTTTGGTACGGGACAGGATGATGAAGCTTTCTTT.

V and J are TRBV27 and TRBJ1-2, with D possibly TRBD1 on 6 matching bases. CDR3 length: 12 residues. Trimming cost V 7 bases and J 7 bases, with 13 bases left between them. The germline V gene encodes CDR1 MNHEY and CDR2 SMNVEV (reference sequence). The CDR3 coding sequence is TGTGCCAGCACCTCCACAGGGCTTGGCTACACCTTC. It codes for CASTSTGLGYTF.

Regarding this clonotype: Relative to the germline gene, one junction end is altered; a read error may explain this. The J gene is TRBJ2-3, the V gene TRBV28, with D maybe TRBD1 (6 bases). The V gene's germline CDR1 is MDHEN and CDR2 SYDVKM. CDR3 length equals 14 residues. The CDR3 protein is CVSSPGEITDTQYF. In DNA, the CDR3 is TGTGTCAGCAGCCCAGGGGAGATCACAGATACGCAGTATTTT.

This clonotype was detected only a few times. The rearrangement uses TRBV6-2 or TRBV6-3 and TRBJ2-7; no definite D call. Looked up from germline, CDR1 is MNHEY and CDR2 is SVGEGT. Trimming took off 7 bases at V and 3 bases at J, with 7 bases between the two ends. The CDR3 loop spans 11 amino acids. For the CDR3, the DNA is TGTGCCAGCAACAGCCGCTACGAGCAGTACTTC. It encodes CASNSRYEQYF.

This rearrangement joins TRBV6-5 to TRBJ2-5, with 8 bases lining up with TRBD1. Unmatched junction bases numbered 8, after V lost 4 bases and J lost 4 bases. The CDR3 contains 15 residues. The V gene's germline CDR1 is MNHEY and CDR2 SVGAGI. In nucleotides, the CDR3 is TGTGCCAGCAGTTTGGGCAGGGGGCTTGGAGAGACCCAGTACTTC. Amino acids: CASSLGRGLGETQYF.

This clonotype was seen a single time. The CDR3 DNA reads as TGCGCCAGCAGCGACGTTGACGGGTTATACAATGAGCAGTTCTTC. Encoded protein: CASSDVDGLYNEQFF. V gene TRBV10-1 combines with J gene TRBJ2-1; D gene ambiguous. V lost 6 bases and J lost 4, with 16 bases in between. The CDR3 totals 15 residues. Per the germline V gene, CDR1 is WNHNN and CDR2 is SYGVQD (reference sequence).

The V call is TRBV20-1, the J call TRBJ2-2; D is unclear. The length of the CDR3 is 14 residues. With 5 bases removed from V and 5 bases from J, the gap between germline ends came to 15 bases. Germline CDR1 DFQATT, CDR2 SNEGSKA (reference sequence). CDR3 DNA sequence: TGCAGTGCTTCCCTCGGTGGTTGGACCGGGGAGCTGTTTTTT. The encoded protein is CSASLGGWTGELFF.

This chain connects TRBV12-5 to TRBJ2-3; tentatively, D is TRBD1 or TRBD2 (5 bases each). Trimming removed 5 bases at V and 6 bases at J, with 15 bases between. The CDR3 runs 14 residues. The germline CDR1 and CDR2 sequences are LGHNT and FRNRAP. The CDR3 here is CASGGGGPRDTQYF. CDR3 sequence (DNA): TGTGCTAGTGGTGGGGGTGGCCCCCGGGATACGCAGTATTTT.

This clonotype has just a few counts. This chain links TRBV29-1 with TRBJ1-1; 8 positions match TRBD1. With 6 bases clipped from V and 3 bases from J, the junction kept 6 bases outside the gene matches. The CDR3 contains 13 residues. Germline V gene lookup returns CDR1 SQVTM and CDR2 ANQGSEA. This chain's CDR3 is CSVRQGTYTEAFF. The CDR3, as DNA: TGCAGCGTCCGACAGGGGACGTACACTGAAGCTTTCTTT.

The chain links TRBV5-1 to TRBJ2-2; D is ambiguous. V shed 2 bases and J shed 5 bases, with 10 bases lying between them. Germline CDR1 SGHRS, CDR2 YFSETQ. The CDR3 contains 14 residues. The CDR3, as DNA: TGCGCCAGCAGCTTCAGCGAGGAAACCGGGGAGCTGTTTTTT. The encoded protein is CASSFSEETGELFF.

CDR3: CATSPGTGAGELFF. The CDR3 DNA reads as TGTGCCACCAGTCCCGGGACAGGGGCCGGGGAGCTGTTTTTT. The V and J genes are TRBV24-1 and TRBJ2-2; 10 bases fit TRBD1. Trimming at V came to 6 bases and at J to 6 bases, leaving 3 bases not matched to a gene. From germline, CDR1 is KGHDR and CDR2 SFDVKD. The CDR3 loop spans 14 amino acids.

This clonotype was seen more than once but under ten times. The chain carries TRBV29-1 and TRBJ1-2, with D perhaps matching TRBD1 (5 bases). V was cut by 4 bases and J by 4 bases, with 13 bases left in between. This CDR3 spans 13 amino acids. Germline V lookup: CDR1 SQVTM, CDR2 ANQGSEA. The CDR3 region is CSVVGANIYGYTF. The CDR3 nucleotides read TGCAGCGTTGTAGGGGCCAACATCTATGGCTACACCTTC.

The rearrangement uses TRBV27 and TRBJ2-4; TRBD1 matches 7 bases. The DNA end is more similar to TRBJ2-7, so the J call may be wrong. The CDR3 is 12 residues long. The germline CDR1 and CDR2 sequences are MNHEY and SMNVEV (reference sequence). The CDR3 loop reads CATGTDAYEQYF. DNA for the CDR3: TGTGCCACCGGGACAGACGCCTACGAGCAGTACTTC.

The rearrangement links TRBV20-1 to TRBJ2-7, with 7 bases fitting TRBD1. Germline lookup yields CDR1 DFQATT and CDR2 SNEGSKA (reference sequence). The CDR3 sequence is 14 residues long. Germline trimming cut 0 bases from V and 1 base from J; bases unmatched to any gene: 3. Here the CDR3 reads CSAREWDRSYEQYF. The CDR3 nucleotides read TGCAGTGCTAGAGAATGGGACAGATCCTACGAGCAGTACTTC.

This sequence joins TRBV29-1 and TRBJ2-1; D is perhaps TRBD1 (6 bases). The germline V and J ends were trimmed by 7 bases and 7 bases, with 11 bases remaining between them. The CDR3 covers 11 residues. Germline V gene data show CDR1 as SQVTM and CDR2 as ANQGSEA. CDR3: CSAATGNEQFF. CDR3 nucleotides: TGCAGCGCCGCAACAGGGAATGAGCAGTTCTTC.

There are many counts of this clonotype. DNA of the CDR3: TGTGCCAGCAGCTTAGAGCTAGCGGGGGAGACCCAGTACTTC. Encoded protein: CASSLELAGETQYF. The chain recombines TRBV7-8 with TRBJ2-5; 9 bases fit TRBD2. With V trimmed by 1 base and J by 5 bases, 2 bases remained unmatched. The CDR3 consists of 14 residues. The germline CDR1 and CDR2 sequences are SGHVS and FQNEAQ. Full variable domain (remainder filled in from reference TRBV7-8 and TRBJ2-5): GAGVSQSPRYKVAKRGQDVALRCDPISGHVSLFWYQQALGQGPEFLTYFQNEAQLDKSGLPSDRFFAERPEGSVSTLKIQRTQQEDSAVYLCASSLELAGETQYFGPGTRLLVL.

This sequence joins TRBV20-1 and TRBJ1-1; D remains ambiguous. V was pared by 5 bases and J by 5 bases, with 12 bases between. This CDR3 spans 12 amino acids. Per germline, CDR1 DFQATT and CDR2 SNEGSKA (reference sequence). The CDR3: CSAGRASTEAFF. The CDR3 DNA reads TGCAGTGCTGGACGGGCCTCAACTGAAGCTTTCTTT.

The J gene is TRBJ2-3, the V gene TRBV6-6; D unresolved. The CDR3 covers 14 residues. Trimming removed 0 bases from V and 6 bases from J, with 10 bases in between. Per germline, CDR1 MNHNY and CDR2 SVGAGI (reference sequence). The CDR3 loop reads CASSYSTLVDTQYF. DNA of the CDR3: TGTGCCAGCAGTTACTCGACTCTCGTGGATACGCAGTATTTT.

Turning to this clonotype: A read error may produce the germline difference seen at one junction end. The rearrangement links TRBV29-1 to TRBJ2-1; no firm D call. This CDR3 has 12 residues. Germline CDR1 is SQVTM and CDR2 is ANQGSEA. The CDR3 protein is CSVDGLRNERFF. The CDR3 nucleotides read TGCAGCGTTGATGGTTTGCGCAATGAGCGGTTCTTC.

The chain recombines TRBV7-6 with TRBJ2-4; unclear D gene. The DNA matches TRBJ2-7 better at its end, which makes the J call doubtful. Germline V gene lookup returns CDR1 SGHVS and CDR2 FNYEAQ. The length of the CDR3 is 15 residues. CDR3 residues: CASGSHSRTTYEQYF. For the CDR3, the DNA is TGTGCCAGCGGCTCCCACAGTCGTACCACCTACGAGCAGTACTTC.

The chain joins TRBV29-1 to TRBJ2-6; D is perhaps TRBD1 (7 bases). Germline assignment: CDR1 SQVTM and CDR2 ANQGSEA. This CDR3 contains 21 residues. Trimming pared 6 bases from V and 0 bases from J, leaving 30 bases between. CDR3 in DNA: TGCAGCGTCGGCACCGGGGCGGGACAGCGTCCACGAACCTCTGGGGCCAACGTCCTGACTTTC. Its translation is CSVGTGAGQRPRTSGANVLTF.

The V and J genes are TRBV4-3 and TRBJ2-7; 7 bases fit TRBD1. Trimming cost V 5 bases and J 5 bases; bases outside gene matches: 15. CDR1 is LGHNA, CDR2 YSLEER, per germline. The CDR3 covers 16 residues. CDR3 sequence (DNA): TGCGCCAGCAGCTTAACGGACAGGTTGATAAAAAACGAGCAGTACTTC. Protein: CASSLTDRLIKNEQYF.

With respect to this clonotype: The germline gene is not matched at one end of the junction; a read error may be the cause. As DNA, the CDR3 is TGTGCCAGCACCCTCCGGGACAGGGGGTACAATGTGCAGTTCTTC. It is translated as CASTLRDRGYNVQFF. This chain links TRBV2 with TRBJ2-1; TRBD1 matches 11 bases. CDR3 length: 15 residues. Germline lookup yields CDR1 SNHLY and CDR2 FYNNEI.

The CDR3 loop reads CASSQDPASSGANVLTF. CDR3 nucleotides: TGTGCCAGCAGCCAAGATCCAGCCAGCTCTGGGGCCAACGTCCTGACTTTC. V and J are TRBV14 and TRBJ2-6; D ambiguous. CDR3 length: 17 residues. Germline V gene data show CDR1 as SGHDN and CDR2 as FVKESK. V was trimmed by 0 bases and J by 0 bases, leaving 9 bases between them.